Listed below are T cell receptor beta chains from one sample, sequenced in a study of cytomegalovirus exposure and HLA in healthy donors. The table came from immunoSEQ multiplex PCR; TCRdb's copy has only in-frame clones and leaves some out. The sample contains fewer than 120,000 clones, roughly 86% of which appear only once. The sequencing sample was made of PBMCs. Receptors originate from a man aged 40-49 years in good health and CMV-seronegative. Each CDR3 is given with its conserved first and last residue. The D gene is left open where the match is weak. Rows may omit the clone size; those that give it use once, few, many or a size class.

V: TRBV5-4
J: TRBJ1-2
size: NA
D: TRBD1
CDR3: CASSWPGQGNGYTF
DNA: TGTGCCAGCAGCTGGCCGGGACAGGGTAATGGCTACACCTTC

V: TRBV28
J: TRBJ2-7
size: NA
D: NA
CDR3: CASSSVGLLYEQYF
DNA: TGTGCCAGCAGCTCCGTGGGACTCCTCTACGAGCAGTACTTC

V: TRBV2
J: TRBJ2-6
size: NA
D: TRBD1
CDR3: CASSLQGASAGANVLTF
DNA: TGTGCCAGCAGCCTACAGGGGGCGAGTGCTGGGGCCAACGTCCTGACTTTC

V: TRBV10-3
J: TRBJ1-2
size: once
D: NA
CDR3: CAISAAREDGYTF
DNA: TGTGCCATCAGTGCAGCAAGGGAGGATGGCTACACCTTC

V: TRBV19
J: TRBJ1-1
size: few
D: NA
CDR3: CASTSGITNTEAFF
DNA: TGTGCCAGTACCTCAGGGATTACGAACACTGAAGCTTTCTTT

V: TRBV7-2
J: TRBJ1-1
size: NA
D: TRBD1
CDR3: CASSLGQGRGYTEAFF
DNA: TGTGCCAGCAGCCTGGGACAGGGAAGGGGATACACTGAAGCTTTCTTT

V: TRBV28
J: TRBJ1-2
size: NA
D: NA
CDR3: CASSQFAGVSNYGYTF
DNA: TGTGCCAGCAGTCAGTTTGCAGGGGTTTCTAACTATGGCTACACCTTC

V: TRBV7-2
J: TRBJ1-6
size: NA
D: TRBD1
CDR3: CASSLVGQVNSPLHF
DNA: TGTGCCAGCAGCTTAGTCGGACAGGTTAATTCACCCCTCCACTTT

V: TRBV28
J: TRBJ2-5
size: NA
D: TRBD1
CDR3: CASSLFGTGGETQYF
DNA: TGTGCCAGCAGTTTATTTGGGACAGGGGGAGAGACCCAGTACTTC

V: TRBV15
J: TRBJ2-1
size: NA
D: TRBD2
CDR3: CATSEASGYDEQFF
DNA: TGTGCCACCAGCGAGGCTAGCGGGTACGATGAGCAGTTCTTC

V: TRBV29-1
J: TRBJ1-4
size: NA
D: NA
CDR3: CSARSTNEKLFF
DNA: TGCAGCGCCCGGTCAACTAATGAAAAACTGTTTTTT

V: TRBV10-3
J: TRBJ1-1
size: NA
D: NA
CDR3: CAIRPTTANTEAFF
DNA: TGTGCCATCAGGCCCACTACTGCGAACACTGAAGCTTTCTTT

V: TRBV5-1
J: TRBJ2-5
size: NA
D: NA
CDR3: CASSLTIGETQYF
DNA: TGCGCCAGCAGCTTGACTATTGGGGAGACCCAGTACTTC

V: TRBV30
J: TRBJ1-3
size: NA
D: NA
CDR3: CAWMTGISGNTIYF
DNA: TGTGCCTGGATGACGGGAATCTCTGGAAACACCATATATTTT

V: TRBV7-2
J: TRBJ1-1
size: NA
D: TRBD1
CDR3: CASSLTSGQAHTEAFF
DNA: TGTGCCAGCAGCTTAACTAGTGGACAGGCTCACACTGAAGCTTTCTTT

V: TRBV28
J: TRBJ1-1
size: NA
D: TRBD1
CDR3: CASSQPGTGTEAFF
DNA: TGTGCCAGCAGCCAGCCAGGGACAGGAACTGAAGCTTTCTTT

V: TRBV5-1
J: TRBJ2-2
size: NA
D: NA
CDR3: CASSPDGGPGELFF
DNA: TGCGCCAGCAGCCCCGATGGGGGCCCCGGGGAGCTGTTTTTT

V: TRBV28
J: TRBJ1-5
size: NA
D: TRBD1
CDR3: CASSPRQGSNQPQHF
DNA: TGTGCCAGCAGTCCCAGACAGGGTAGCAATCAGCCCCAGCATTTT

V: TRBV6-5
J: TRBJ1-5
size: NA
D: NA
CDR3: CASSRDISNQPQHF
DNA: TGTGCCAGCAGTCGGGACATTTCTAATCAGCCCCAGCATTTT

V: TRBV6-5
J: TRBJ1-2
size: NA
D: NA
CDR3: CASSYNRAIYYGYTF
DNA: TGTGCCAGCAGTTACAACAGGGCAATCTACTATGGCTACACCTTC

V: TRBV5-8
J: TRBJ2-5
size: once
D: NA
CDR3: CASRRTAEYQETQYF
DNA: TGTGCCAGCAGACGAACAGCCGAGTACCAAGAGACCCAGTACTTC

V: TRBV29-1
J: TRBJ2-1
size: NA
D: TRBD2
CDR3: CSVGGGGPYNEQFF
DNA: TGCAGCGTTGGAGGCGGGGGGCCCTACAATGAGCAGTTCTTC

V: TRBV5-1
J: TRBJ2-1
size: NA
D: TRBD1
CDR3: CASSTQGDNEQFF
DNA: TGCGCCAGCAGCACGCAGGGGGACAATGAGCAGTTCTTC

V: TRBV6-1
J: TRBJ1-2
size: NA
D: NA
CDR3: CASSSQSYGYTF
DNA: TGTGCCAGCAGTTCACAGAGTTATGGCTACACCTTC

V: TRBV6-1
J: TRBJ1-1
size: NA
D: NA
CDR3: CASSEAGRAFF
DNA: TGTGCCAGCAGTGAGGCTGGGAGAGCTTTCTTT

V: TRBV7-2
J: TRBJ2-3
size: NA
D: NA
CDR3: CASSPPVIGTQYF
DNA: TGTGCCAGCAGCCCCCCGGTTATCGGTACGCAGTATTTT

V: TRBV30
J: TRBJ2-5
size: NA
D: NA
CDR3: CAWSVPTGGPSETQYF
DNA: TGTGCCTGGAGCGTCCCCACCGGGGGGCCCTCCGAGACCCAGTACTTC

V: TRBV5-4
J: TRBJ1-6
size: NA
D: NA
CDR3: CASSQRTFTDSPLHF
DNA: TGTGCCAGCAGCCAACGGACTTTTACGGATTCACCCCTCCACTTT

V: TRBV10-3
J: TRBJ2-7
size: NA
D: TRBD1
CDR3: CAIRDREDSYEQYF
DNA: TGTGCCATCAGGGACAGGGAGGACTCCTACGAGCAGTACTTC

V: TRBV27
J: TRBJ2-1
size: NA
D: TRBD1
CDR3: CASRRQGVNEQFF
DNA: TGTGCCAGCAGGCGACAGGGGGTCAATGAGCAGTTCTTC